This TCR beta chain was obtained from a study of Ad26.COV2.S vaccination and SARS-CoV-2 variants. Study details: Intramuscular Ad26.COV2.S at 5x10^10 or 1x10^11 viral particles.

The V end lost 3 bases, the J end lost 1 base, and 9 bases lay between the germline ends. The CDR3 extends over 14 amino acids. Germline V gene lookup returns CDR1 LNHDA and CDR2 SQIVND (reference sequence). As for treatment: 19 received Ad26.COV2.S at low or high dose, single or two shots; about five received placebo; per-sample allocation not given. Vaccine and placebo recipients were sampled on day 63 after the first injection. Repertoires were generated with immunoSEQ multiplex PCR, while TCRdb's copy carries only in-frame clones and drops some. The sample carries about 380,000 clones, about four fifths recorded once.

This clonotype was obtained from a person between 18 and 60 years old who received the Ad26.COV2.S COVID-19 vaccine or a placebo. The material sequenced was peripheral blood, taken in a trial of Ad26.COV2.S vaccine versus placebo. V and J are TRBV19 and TRBJ1-1; D unresolved. The CDR3: CASSMAGGNTEAFF. The CDR3 DNA reads as TGTGCCAGTAGTATGGCGGGCGGGAACACTGAAGCTTTCTTT.